This T cell receptor beta chain was sequenced during a study of TIL therapy for anti-PD-1-resistant metastatic lung cancer. Study-wide context: Most patients had lung adenocarcinoma. Median tumor mutation burden was 1.5 mutations per megabase. Study-wide points: Many TIL product clones were absent from baseline tumor, suggesting clonal contraction.

The immunoSEQ assay was v3. Libraries were sequenced to roughly 2 million read pairs (survey) or roughly 5-6 million (deep). Clones were sequenced by immunoSEQ multiplex PCR, and TCRdb holds only the in-frame ones, with some missing. In the table there are more than 90,000 clones, roughly 65% of which are singletons. As regards this clone: Its antigen is undetermined.

The CDR3 has 14 amino acids. V was shortened by 0 bases and J by 2 bases, with 7 bases between the two germline ends. Germline V gene lookup returns CDR1 MNHEY and CDR2 SVGAGI. Time point reported: pre-treatment sample, taken before nivolumab and TIL therapy. The tumor samples were excised metastases, mostly pleural nodules or supraclavicular lymph nodes. This receptor was taken from a person aged 25-85 years with non-small cell lung cancer. Sequencing used tumor tissue, obtained at baseline. The V gene is TRBV6-5, the J gene TRBJ2-5; no reliable D call. CDR3 DNA: TGTGCCAGCAGTTACTCGAATCAGCAAGAGACCCAGTACTTC. As protein: CASSYSNQQETQYF.